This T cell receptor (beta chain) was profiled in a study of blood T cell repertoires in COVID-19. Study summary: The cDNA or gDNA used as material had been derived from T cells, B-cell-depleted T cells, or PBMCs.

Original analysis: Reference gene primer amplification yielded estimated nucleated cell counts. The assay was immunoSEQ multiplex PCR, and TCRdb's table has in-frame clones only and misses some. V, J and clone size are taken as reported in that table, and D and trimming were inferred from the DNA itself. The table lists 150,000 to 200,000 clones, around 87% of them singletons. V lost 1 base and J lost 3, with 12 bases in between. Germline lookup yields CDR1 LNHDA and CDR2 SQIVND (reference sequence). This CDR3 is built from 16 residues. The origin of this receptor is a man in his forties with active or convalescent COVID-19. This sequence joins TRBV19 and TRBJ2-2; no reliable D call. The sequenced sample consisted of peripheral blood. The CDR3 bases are TGTGCCAGTAGTATAGCCGGGTGGTACGACACCGGGGAGCTGTTTTTT. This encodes CASSIAGWYDTGELFF.